The rows below give T cell receptor beta chains drawn from one sample of a study of blood T cell repertoires in COVID-19. Sequenced by immunoSEQ multiplex PCR; TCRdb stores in-frame clones only, minus some. The data contain roughly 90,000 clones, approximately 89% of them singletons. The sequenced sample consisted of peripheral blood. The receptors derive from a man in his forties or fifties with acute or convalescent COVID-19. The CDR3 runs from the conserved cysteine through the conserved F or W. D genes are given only for firm matches. Clone sizes are given selectively: once, few, many, or a class where the clone is expanded.

len | j_gene | d_gene | v_gene | abundance | CDR3nt | CDR3aa
14 | TRBJ2-2 | - | TRBV30 | - | TGTGCCTGGAGTGTTGATGCGAGAGGTGGGGAGCTGTTTTTT | CAWSVDARGGELFF
14 | TRBJ2-1 | TRBD2 | TRBV29-1 | - | TGCAGCGTAACTAGCGGGAGACCTTACAATGAGCAGTTCTTC | CSVTSGRPYNEQFF
16 | TRBJ2-3 | - | TRBV11-2 | once | TGTGCCAGCAGCTTAGTTTCGCGGTTATCCACAGATACGCAGTATTTT | CASSLVSRLSTDTQYF
14 | TRBJ2-1 | TRBD1 | TRBV24-1 | - | TGTGCCACCAGTGGGGGACAGAGCCTCAATGAGCAGTTCTTC | CATSGGQSLNEQFF
14 | TRBJ2-7 | TRBD2 | TRBV6-6 | - | TGTGCCAGCAAAGAGCGGGAGGTCTCCTACGAGCAGTACTTC | CASKEREVSYEQYF
15 | TRBJ2-5 | TRBD2 | TRBV5-4 | - | TGTGCCAGCAGCCCCGGGACTAGCGGGGGCGAGACCCAGTACTTC | CASSPGTSGGETQYF
15 | TRBJ1-2 | - | TRBV4-1 | - | TGCGCCAGCAGCCAAGACGGGGGTCTATGGGATGGCTACACCTTC | CASSQDGGLWDGYTF
17 | TRBJ1-1 | - | TRBV9 | - | TGTGCCAGCAGCGTAGTCCCCCTCGGAGGGGGGGACACTGAAGCTTTCTTT | CASSVVPLGGGDTEAFF
17 | TRBJ1-4 | TRBD1 | TRBV4-1 | - | TGCGCCAGCAGCCAAGTTTTGGTCGAGGGGGCTGGGGAAAAACTGTTTTTT | CASSQVLVEGAGEKLFF
15 | TRBJ1-6 | - | TRBV11-1 | - | TGTGCCAGCAGCTTTGATCGGGATCCCGGTTCACCCCTCCACTTT | CASSFDRDPGSPLHF
15 | TRBJ2-1 | - | TRBV6-2/TRBV6-3 | - | TGTGCCAGCAGTCCCGACATCCTCTCCTACAATGAGCAGTTCTTC | CASSPDILSYNEQFF
14 | TRBJ1-3 | - | TRBV9 | - | TGTGCCAGCAGCGCCGGGGGCTCTGGAAACACCATATATTTT | CASSAGGSGNTIYF
13 | TRBJ2-5 | - | TRBV7-8 | - | TGTGCCAGCAGGGAGCCGATTGGAGAGACCCAGTACTTC | CASREPIGETQYF
15 | TRBJ1-2 | TRBD1 | TRBV4-1 | - | TGCGCCAGCAGCCTCTCTCCGTTGGGACAGGATGGCTACACCTTC | CASSLSPLGQDGYTF
11 | TRBJ2-2 | - | TRBV2 | - | TGTGCCAGCAGTGAAAACTCGTGGCTGTTTTTT | CASSENSWLFF
15 | TRBJ2-5 | - | TRBV11-2 | - | TGTGCCAGCAGCTTAGATCGCGGTTACCAAGAGACCCAGTACTTC | CASSLDRGYQETQYF
15 | TRBJ1-6 | TRBD1 | TRBV2 | - | TGTGCCAGCAGTCCGGACAGGCATCCGAATTCACCCCTCCACTTT | CASSPDRHPNSPLHF
17 | TRBJ2-3 | TRBD2 | TRBV7-2 | - | TGTGCCAGCAGCTTAGAGATGGCGGGGGGGCCAACAGATACGCAGTATTTT | CASSLEMAGGPTDTQYF
14 | TRBJ1-1 | TRBD1 | TRBV5-1 | - | TGCGCCAGCAGCACACAGGGGGCTAGCACTGAAGCTTTCTTT | CASSTQGASTEAFF
13 | TRBJ1-2 | - | TRBV5-1 | - | TGCGCCAGCAGCTGGGGGGAAATGGGCGGCTACACCTTC | CASSWGEMGGYTF
15 | TRBJ1-2 | TRBD1 | TRBV9 | - | TGTGCCAGCAGCGCCCGTTACAGGGGGCTGTCTGGCTACACCTTC | CASSARYRGLSGYTF
14 | TRBJ2-2 | TRBD2 | TRBV3-1/TRBV3-2 | once | TGTGCCAGCAGCCTAGCGGGGGGCACCGGGGAGCTGTTTTTT | CASSLAGGTGELFF
16 | TRBJ1-3 | TRBD1 | TRBV11-2 | - | TGTGCCAGCAGCCGACAGGGAGGAAACTCTGGAAACACCATATATTTT | CASSRQGGNSGNTIYF
15 | TRBJ2-3 | - | TRBV19 | - | TGTGCCAGTAGTAGTGAACTAGCCGTGGGAGATACGCAGTATTTT | CASSSELAVGDTQYF
13 | TRBJ1-4 | TRBD1 | TRBV7-8 | - | TGTGCCAGCAGCCGGGACAGAGATGAAAAACTGTTTTTT | CASSRDRDEKLFF
15 | TRBJ2-3 | - | TRBV6-2/TRBV6-3 | - | TGTGCCAGCAGCGGACTGACTACTTCAAGGGATACGCAGTATTTT | CASSGLTTSRDTQYF
17 | TRBJ1-5 | TRBD1 | TRBV7-2 | - | TGTGCCAGCAGCCTAGTCCTAGGGGGCGTTGGCAATCAGCCCCAGCATTTT | CASSLVLGGVGNQPQHF
15 | TRBJ2-2 | TRBD1 | TRBV28 | - | TGTGCCAGCAGTTTCCACGACAGGGGCCCCGGGGAGCTGTTTTTT | CASSFHDRGPGELFF
15 | TRBJ1-1 | - | TRBV4-3 | - | TGCGCCAGCAGCCAAGATAGGCAGGGGAACACTGAAGCTTTCTTT | CASSQDRQGNTEAFF
14 | TRBJ1-1 | - | TRBV14 | - | TGTGCCAGCAGCCAATTTGCCGGGTACACTGAAGCTTTCTTT | CASSQFAGYTEAFF
16 | TRBJ2-5 | - | TRBV2 | - | TGTGCCAGCAGTGAAGGGAGTGTGGTCGGTCAAGAGACCCAGTACTTC | CASSEGSVVGQETQYF
14 | TRBJ2-1 | - | TRBV5-1 | - | TGCGCCAGCAGTTTAGCGGCGGGGAACCATGAGCAGTTCTTC | CASSLAAGNHEQFF
14 | TRBJ1-2 | - | TRBV9 | once | TGTGCCAGCAGCAGGACAGCCCCTAACTATGGCTACACCTTC | CASSRTAPNYGYTF
16 | TRBJ1-1 | TRBD1 | TRBV5-6 | - | TGTGCCAGCAGTTCTCCCAAGGGGGCCCTGGACACTGAAGCTTTCTTT | CASSSPKGALDTEAFF
14 | TRBJ2-7 | - | TRBV5-1 | - | TGCGCCAGCAGCTTGGGGGCGGGCTCCTACGAGCAGTACTTC | CASSLGAGSYEQYF
16 | TRBJ2-3 | TRBD2 | TRBV5-1 | - | TGCGCCAGCAGCTTGGGTAGCGGGGGAAGCACAGATACGCAGTATTTT | CASSLGSGGSTDTQYF
15 | TRBJ1-2 | TRBD1 | TRBV3-1/TRBV3-2 | - | TGTGCCAGCAGCCAAGATACAGGGGAGGTCTATGGCTACACCTTC | CASSQDTGEVYGYTF
17 | TRBJ2-1 | TRBD2 | TRBV5-1 | few | TGCGCCAGCAGCGGCGGACTAGCGGGGGGTATCGCCAATGAGCAGTTCTTC | CASSGGLAGGIANEQFF
16 | TRBJ1-2 | TRBD1 | TRBV4-1 | - | TGCGCCAGCAGCCACTACCTGGGACAGGGAGGGTATGGCTACACCTTC | CASSHYLGQGGYGYTF
13 | TRBJ1-2 | - | TRBV7-8 | - | TGTGCCAGCAGCTTAGACAGGGTACGCGGCTACACCTTC | CASSLDRVRGYTF
14 | TRBJ2-5 | TRBD1 | TRBV5-1 | - | TGCGCCAGCAGCCTACAGGGGGCTAAAGAGACCCAGTACTTC | CASSLQGAKETQYF
14 | TRBJ1-2 | TRBD1 | TRBV6-6 | - | TGTGCCAGCAGTCCCTCGGACAGGGTCCATGGCTACACCTTC | CASSPSDRVHGYTF
14 | TRBJ1-1 | TRBD1 | TRBV3-1/TRBV3-2 | - | TGTGCCAGCAGCCTACGACAGGGTGGGACTGAAGCTTTCTTT | CASSLRQGGTEAFF
15 | TRBJ1-1 | TRBD1 | TRBV5-1 | - | TGCGCCAGCAGCCTCTCCGGGACAGGGAACACTGAAGCTTTCTTT | CASSLSGTGNTEAFF
13 | TRBJ2-7 | - | TRBV29-1 | - | TGCAGCGTTGAACAGGCTGGTTTTGGCGAGCAGTACTTC | CSVEQAGFGEQYF
13 | TRBJ1-1 | TRBD1 | TRBV6-4 | - | TGTGCCAGCAGTGCCAAACAGGGGACTGAAGCTTTCTTT | CASSAKQGTEAFF
13 | TRBJ2-7 | - | TRBV5-1 | - | TGCGCCAGCAGCGATACTAGCTCCTACGAGCAGTACTTC | CASSDTSSYEQYF
15 | TRBJ2-2 | - | TRBV5-1 | - | TGCGCCAGCAGCTACGAACAGGGGAACACCGGGGAGCTGTTTTTT | CASSYEQGNTGELFF
16 | TRBJ2-1 | TRBD2 | TRBV7-9 | - | TGTGCCAGCAGCCCCCGACTAGCGGGAAATCAGGATGAGCAGTTCTTC | CASSPRLAGNQDEQFF
14 | TRBJ2-7 | - | TRBV28 | - | TGTGCCAGCAGTTTGTTAGCGGTCCCCTACGAGCAGTACTTC | CASSLLAVPYEQYF
16 | TRBJ2-2 | TRBD1 | TRBV27 | - | TGTGCCAGCAGTACTAGTATACAGGGGGGCGCCGGGGAGCTGTTTTTT | CASSTSIQGGAGELFF
16 | TRBJ1-3 | - | TRBV9 | - | TGTGCCAGCAGCCCCCGCCCGACTTACTCTGGAAACACCATATATTTT | CASSPRPTYSGNTIYF
15 | TRBJ2-7 | TRBD2 | TRBV28 | - | TGTGCCAGCAGTCAACTAGCGGGGAACTCCTACGAGCAGTACTTC | CASSQLAGNSYEQYF
14 | TRBJ2-3 | TRBD2 | TRBV6-5 | - | TGTGCCAGCAGTTATAGGGAGGGTGGGGATACGCAGTATTTT | CASSYREGGDTQYF
14 | TRBJ1-1 | TRBD1 | TRBV4-1 | - | TGCGCCAGCAGCCAAGATTCGGACAGGTACCGGGCTTTCTTT | CASSQDSDRYRAFF